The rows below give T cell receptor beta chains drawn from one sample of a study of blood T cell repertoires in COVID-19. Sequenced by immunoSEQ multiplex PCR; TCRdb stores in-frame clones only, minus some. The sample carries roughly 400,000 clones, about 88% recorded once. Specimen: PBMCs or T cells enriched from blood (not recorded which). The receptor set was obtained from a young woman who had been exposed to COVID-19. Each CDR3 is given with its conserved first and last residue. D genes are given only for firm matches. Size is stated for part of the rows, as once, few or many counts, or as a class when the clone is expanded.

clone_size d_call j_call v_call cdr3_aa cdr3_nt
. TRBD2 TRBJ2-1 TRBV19 CASSIASGKNYNEQFF TGTGCCAGTAGTATAGCTAGCGGGAAGAACTACAATGAGCAGTTCTTC
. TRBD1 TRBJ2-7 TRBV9 CASSDGTEAYYEQYF TGTGCCAGCAGCGACGGGACAGAAGCTTACTACGAGCAGTACTTC
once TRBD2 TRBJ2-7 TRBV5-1 CASSLGGGGSLYEQYF TGCGCCAGCAGCTTGGGCGGAGGCGGGAGTCTCTACGAGCAGTACTTC
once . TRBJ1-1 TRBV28 CASSPQRTAMNTEAFF TGTGCCAGCAGTCCCCAGAGGACAGCAATGAACACTGAAGCTTTCTTT
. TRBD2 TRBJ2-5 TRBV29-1 CSVVTSGGPKTETQYF TGCAGCGTTGTAACTAGCGGGGGCCCAAAGACCGAGACCCAGTACTTC
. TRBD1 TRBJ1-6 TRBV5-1 CASSVGTGTGGNSPLHF TGCGCCAGCAGCGTTGGGACCGGGACAGGGGGGAATTCACCCCTCCACTTT
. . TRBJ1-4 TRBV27 CASSPRGQATNEKLFF TGTGCCAGCAGTCCGCGGGGGCAGGCAACTAATGAAAAACTGTTTTTT
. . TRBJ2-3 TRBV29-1 CSVRDGTDTQYF TGCAGCGTAAGAGATGGCACAGATACGCAGTATTTT
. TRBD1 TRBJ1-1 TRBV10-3 CAISEQGLSTEAFF TGTGCCATCAGCGAACAGGGGCTCAGCACTGAAGCTTTCTTT
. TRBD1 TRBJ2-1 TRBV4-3 CASSHTTGVSIYEQFF TGCGCCAGCAGCCACACTACAGGGGTTAGCATATATGAGCAGTTCTTC
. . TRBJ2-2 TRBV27 CASSSLTGGVNTGELFF TGTGCCAGCAGCTCCCTTACAGGGGGGGTGAACACCGGGGAGCTGTTTTTT
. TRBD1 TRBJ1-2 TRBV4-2 CASSPPLGTENYGYTF TGTGCCAGCAGCCCGCCATTAGGGACAGAGAACTATGGCTACACCTTC
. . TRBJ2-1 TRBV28 CASSGILANSYNEQFF TGTGCCAGCAGTGGTATTCTAGCGAACTCCTACAATGAGCAGTTCTTC
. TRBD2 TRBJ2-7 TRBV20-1 CSASASGPGAYEQYF TGCAGTGCTAGTGCTAGCGGGCCAGGGGCCTACGAGCAGTACTTC
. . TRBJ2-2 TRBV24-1 CATSDPRGRVGELFF TGTGCCACCAGTGATCCGCGGGGGCGAGTCGGGGAGCTGTTTTTT
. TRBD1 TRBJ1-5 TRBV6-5 CASTFRQGGNQPQHF TGTGCCAGCACTTTTAGACAGGGGGGCAATCAGCCCCAGCATTTT
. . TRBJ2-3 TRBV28 CASSSGYVRTDTQYF TGTGCCAGCAGTTCGGGGTATGTTCGCACAGATACGCAGTATTTT
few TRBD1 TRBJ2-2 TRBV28 CASSHMTGARTGELFF TGTGCCAGCAGCCACATGACAGGGGCGAGGACCGGGGAGCTGTTTTTT
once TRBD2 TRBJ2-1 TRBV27 CASNPSGSSYNEQFF TGTGCCAGCAACCCGAGCGGGAGTTCCTACAATGAGCAGTTCTTC
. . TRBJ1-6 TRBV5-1 CASSPDRGRSPLHF TGCGCCAGCAGCCCGGACAGAGGCCGCTCACCCCTCCACTTT
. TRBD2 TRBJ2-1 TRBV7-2 CASSLDWLAGRGNEQFF TGTGCCAGCAGCTTAGATTGGCTAGCGGGAAGGGGGAATGAGCAGTTCTTC
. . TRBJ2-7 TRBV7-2 CASSLVAPSGSYEQYF TGTGCCAGCAGCTTAGTCGCCCCCAGCGGTTCCTACGAGCAGTACTTC
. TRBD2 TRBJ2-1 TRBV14 CASTTNEPGLAHNEQFF TGTGCCAGCACCACTAACGAGCCGGGACTAGCGCACAATGAGCAGTTCTTC
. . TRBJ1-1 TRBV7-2 CGTGMWGTEAFF TGCGGAACAGGGATGTGGGGAACTGAAGCTTTCTTT
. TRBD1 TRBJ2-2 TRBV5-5 CASSLRTGGPGELFF TGTGCCAGCAGCCTTCGGACAGGGGGCCCCGGGGAGCTGTTTTTT
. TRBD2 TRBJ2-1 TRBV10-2 CASSSGLASYNEQFF TGCGCCAGCAGTTCCGGACTAGCCTCCTACAATGAGCAGTTCTTC
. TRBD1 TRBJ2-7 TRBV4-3 CASSQARDSSYEQYF TGCGCCAGCAGCCAAGCCCGGGACAGTTCCTACGAGCAGTACTTC
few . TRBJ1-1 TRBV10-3 CATGRRDTEAFF TGTGCCACCGGAAGGCGGGACACTGAAGCTTTCTTT
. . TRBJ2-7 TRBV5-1 CASSLDLGSREQYF TGCGCCAGCAGCTTGGACCTAGGATCCCGCGAGCAGTACTTC
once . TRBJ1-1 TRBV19 CASSTQVMNTEAFF TGTGCCAGTAGTACGCAGGTCATGAACACTGAAGCTTTCTTT
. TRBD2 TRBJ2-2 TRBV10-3 CAISYRGRWAGELFF TGTGCCATCAGTTATCGCGGGAGGTGGGCCGGGGAGCTGTTTTTT
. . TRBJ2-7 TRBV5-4 CASTPEESSEQYF TGTGCCAGCACCCCCGAGGAGAGCAGCGAGCAGTACTTC
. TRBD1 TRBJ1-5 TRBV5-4 CASSSGTGGNQPQHF TGTGCCAGCAGCTCCGGGACAGGAGGCAATCAGCCCCAGCATTTT
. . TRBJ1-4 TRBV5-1 CASKQEDTTNEKLFF TGCGCCAGCAAGCAAGAAGACACAACTAATGAAAAACTGTTTTTT
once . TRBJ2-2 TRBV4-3 CASSQDTGPGELFF TGCGCCAGCAGCCAAGATACAGGGCCCGGGGAGCTGTTTTTT
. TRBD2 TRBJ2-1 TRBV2 CASGTTSGRAYNEQFF TGTGCCAGCGGAACCACTAGCGGGAGGGCCTACAATGAGCAGTTCTTC